These 23 T cell receptor beta chains were sequenced from one sample in a study of low-dose radiotherapy and immunotherapy resistance in tumors. The time point denotes: before trial treatment. PCR amplification of the TCRs was performed with Phusion for 20 to 25 PCR cycles, and it relied on a constant-region primer together with a V-primer adapter. TCRdb recomputed calls from the reads with MiXCR, one row per CDR3 protein. The profile covers about 47,000 distinct CDR3 sequences, with approximately 10% appearing a single time and approximately 6.2% taken by the ten largest. The material was PBMCs, obtained before treatment. These receptors were obtained from a female donor with ovarian cancer.

This clonotype was recorded many times. V usage is TRBV2 and J usage is TRBJ1-3; a possible D gene is TRBD1 (5 bases). The germline V gene encodes CDR1 SNHLY and CDR2 FYNNEI. The CDR3 extends over 15 amino acids. Trimming left V 3 bases short and J 2 bases short, with 11 bases between. In nucleotides, the CDR3 is TGTGCCAGCAGTGATCCTGCAGGGCCTGGAAACACCATATATTTT. It encodes CASSDPAGPGNTIYF.

This clonotype was recorded at least ten times. The rearrangement joins TRBV7-2 to TRBJ2-7, with TRBD1 identical over 8 bases. The CDR3 is 13 residues long. V trimming: 6 bases; J trimming: 3 bases; junction bases outside the gene matches: 4. The germline V gene encodes CDR1 SGHTA and CDR2 FQGNSA. The CDR3 here is CASSSRGLYEQYF. CDR3 coding DNA: TGTGCCAGCAGTTCCAGGGGGCTCTACGAGCAGTACTTC.

Ten or more counts support this clonotype. The CDR3 here is CASSLTRSLGNEQFF. For the CDR3, the DNA is TGTGCCAGCAGCTTAACCCGATCCTTAGGAAATGAGCAGTTCTTC. The chain is built from TRBV13 and TRBJ2-1, with D uncertain. From germline, CDR1 is PRHDT and CDR2 FYEKMQ (reference sequence). Deletions cut 2 bases from V and 7 bases from J, with 15 bases between. The length of the CDR3 is 15 residues. Based on the CDR3 plus reference TRBV13 and TRBJ2-1, the full variable domain is AAGVIQSPRHLIKEKRETATLKCYPIPRHDTVYWYQQGPGQDPQFLISFYEKMQSDKGSIPDRFSAQQFSDYHSELNMSSLELGDSALYFCASSLTRSLGNEQFFGPGTRLTVL.

This clonotype was detected ten times or more. The V gene is TRBV19, the J gene TRBJ2-1, with D perhaps matching TRBD2 (6 bases). Germline values: CDR1 LNHDA, CDR2 SQIVND (reference sequence). With 10 bases removed from V and 7 bases from J, the gap between germline ends came to 26 bases. CDR3 size: 16 residues. CDR3 in DNA: TGTGCCACCAACGCGGGAAGCGCTACCCCCGGGAATGAGCAGTTCTTC. Translated: CATNAGSATPGNEQFF.

This clonotype was recorded at least ten times. The chain links TRBV4-2 to TRBJ1-5, with D possibly being TRBD1 (5 bases). The length of the CDR3 is 16 residues. Germline V gene lookup returns CDR1 LGHNA and CDR2 YNFKEQ. The germline V and J ends were trimmed by 0 bases and 4 bases, with 13 bases remaining between them. The CDR3 sequence is CASSQDSVRANQPQHF. The CDR3 DNA follows: TGTGCCAGCAGCCAAGATTCCGTCAGGGCGAATCAGCCCCAGCATTTT.

The chain uses TRBV10-3 and TRBJ2-7; D perhaps matches TRBD1 (5 bases). V lost 8 bases and J lost 3, with 14 bases in between. This CDR3 has 13 residues. The germline CDR1 and CDR2 sequences are ENHRY and SYGVKD. The CDR3 coding sequence is TGTGCCATCGGGTGCAGGGAAGTCTACGAGCAGTACTTC. Its translation: CAIGCREVYEQYF.

This clonotype was observed at least ten times. CDR3: CASSFRGTGGYEQYF. The CDR3 nucleotides are TGTGCCAGCAGCTTTAGGGGGACAGGGGGCTACGAGCAGTACTTC. This chain connects TRBV7-8 to TRBJ2-7, with 11 bases matching TRBD1. Germline V gene lookup returns CDR1 SGHVS and CDR2 FQNEAQ. The CDR3 totals 15 residues. V was pared by 3 bases and J by 3 bases, with 4 bases of the junction left unmatched.

This clonotype was picked up many times. The rearrangement joins TRBV20-1 to TRBJ2-1, with D possibly TRBD1 on 5 matching bases. Trimming shortened V by 5 bases and J by 0 bases, and 11 bases separated the two germline ends. The germline V gene encodes CDR1 DFQATT and CDR2 SNEGSKA (reference sequence). The CDR3 extends over 14 amino acids. DNA for the CDR3: TGCAGTGCTCAAGGGGCAGCCTCCTACAATGAGCAGTTCTTC. Amino acids: CSAQGAASYNEQFF.

This clonotype was seen repeatedly, ten times or more. This chain uses TRBV18 with TRBJ2-2, with a tentative D call TRBD1 (5 bases). CDR3 length: 16 amino acids. Trimming shortened V by 5 bases and J by 0 bases, and 13 bases separated the two germline ends. CDR1 and CDR2 from the germline V gene are KGHSH and LQKENI. The CDR3 coding sequence is TGTGCCAGCTCATCACAGGTATCCGCGAACACCGGGGAGCTGTTTTTT. Protein: CASSSQVSANTGELFF.

The chain recombines TRBV18 with TRBJ1-1; TRBD1 is a possible D gene (6 bases). The germline gives CDR1 KGHSH, CDR2 LQKENI. This CDR3 has 15 amino acids. Trimming took off 4 bases at V and 0 bases at J, with 12 bases between the two ends. The CDR3 DNA reads as TGTGCCAGCTCACTACGCGGGACACTGAACACTGAAGCTTTCTTT. Translating it yields CASSLRGTLNTEAFF. Looking up the rest from reference TRBV18 and TRBJ1-1 gives the full variable domain: NAGVMQNPRHLVRRRGQEARLRCSPMKGHSHVYWYRQLPEEGLKFMVYLQKENIIDESGMPKERFSAEFPKEGPSILRIQQVVRGDSAAYFCASSLRGTLNTEAFFGQGTRLTVV.

Many counts were recorded for this clonotype. The V call is TRBV6-4, the J call TRBJ2-2; the D gene is possibly TRBD2 (6 bases). The CDR3 sequence is 16 residues long. Germline CDR1 and CDR2: MRHNA and SNTAGT. V lost 6 bases to trimming and J lost 5 bases, with 19 bases between them. The CDR3 protein is CASRPQPASATGELFF. The CDR3 DNA is TGTGCCAGCAGGCCCCAGCCTGCTAGCGCGACCGGGGAGCTGTTTTTT.

This clonotype has at least ten counts. The rearrangement links TRBV30 to TRBJ2-7, with D possibly matching TRBD2 (5 bases). The CDR3 sequence is 14 residues long. Trimming took 4 bases from V and 4 from J, leaving 17 bases between them. The germline V gene has CDR1 GTSNPN and CDR2 SVGIG (reference sequence). CDR3 nucleotides: TGTGCCTGGACGAATAGGGCAGAGGGTTACGAGCAGTACTTC. It encodes CAWTNRAEGYEQYF.

This clonotype was recorded many times. The rearrangement uses TRBV3-1 and TRBJ2-1; 9 nucleotides align to TRBD1. The CDR3 loop spans 13 amino acids. Germline CDR1 reads LGHDT; CDR2 reads YNNKEL (reference sequence). The V gene end was trimmed by 3 bases and the J gene end by 15 bases; junction bases not matched to a gene: 9. CDR3 in amino acids: CASSHLADRGPFF. CDR3 sequence (DNA): TGTGCCAGCAGCCATCTAGCGGACAGGGGCCCGTTCTTC.

The genes are TRBV18 and TRBJ1-1; possibly TRBD1 for D (6 bases). The CDR3 has 14 amino acids. V lost 6 bases, J lost 3 bases, and 14 bases lay in between. CDR1 is KGHSH, CDR2 LQKENI, per germline. This CDR3 is CASSPGQRDTEAFF. The CDR3 bases are TGTGCCAGCTCCCCAGGACAGCGGGACACTGAAGCTTTCTTT.

The table lists this clonotype with many counts. V gene TRBV6-5 combines with J gene TRBJ1-1; D is unclear. V lost 0 bases, J lost 7 bases, and 12 bases lay in between. The CDR3 spans 14 residues. CDR1 is MNHEY and CDR2 is SVGAGI in the germline V gene. In DNA, the CDR3 is TGTGCCAGCAGTTACTCGGAGAACGGAGGTGAAGCTTTCTTT. Translating gives CASSYSENGGEAFF.

This clonotype was seen a handful of times. With a far larger clone one base away, a read error is the likely cause. The rearrangement links TRBV5-4 to TRBJ2-7, with 8 bases fitting TRBD2. The V gene's germline CDR1 is SGHNT and CDR2 YYREEE (reference sequence). V was pared by 4 bases and J by 7 bases, with 16 bases of the junction left unmatched. The CDR3 totals 16 residues. The CDR3 DNA reads as TGTGCCAGCAGCCCTGGGGGCGGGGGGACCTACAATGAGCAGTACTTC. Its protein product is CASSPGGGGTYNEQYF.

This clonotype has a count of ten or more. The rearrangement links TRBV7-2 to TRBJ2-1, with 9 bases aligning to TRBD1. The germline CDR1 and CDR2 sequences are SGHTA and FQGNSA. Trimming took 4 bases from V and 3 from J; bases not matched to a gene: 4. This CDR3 region has 15 residues. CDR3 loop: CASSSGQGYYNEQFF. CDR3 DNA sequence: TGTGCCAGCAGCTCCGGACAGGGGTACTACAATGAGCAGTTCTTC.

At least ten counts were recorded for this clonotype. This chain joins TRBV18 and TRBJ1-3; D is uncertain. CDR3 length equals 14 residues. The V gene's germline CDR1 is KGHSH and CDR2 LQKENI. With 3 bases removed from V and 0 bases from J, the gap between germline ends came to 6 bases. The CDR3 nucleotides read TGTGCCAGCTCACCTCCTAACTCTGGAAACACCATATATTTT. Translating gives CASSPPNSGNTIYF.

This clonotype was detected ten times or more. CDR3 loop: CSARTGSNQPQHF. Written as DNA, the CDR3 is TGCAGTGCTCGGACAGGGAGCAATCAGCCCCAGCATTTT. The chain recombines TRBV20-1 with TRBJ1-5; 8 bases line up with TRBD1. Losses at the gene ends were 5 bases for V and 1 base for J; bases not matched to a gene: 1. The CDR3 totals 13 residues. Per germline, CDR1 DFQATT and CDR2 SNEGSKA (reference sequence).

The genes are TRBV15 and TRBJ2-6; no reliable D call. The CDR3 sequence is 15 residues long. Germline V gene sequence: CDR1 LNHNV, CDR2 YYDKDF (reference sequence). V lost 5 bases and J lost 3, with 11 bases in between. As DNA, the CDR3 is TGTGCCACCAGCCTCTTGGCGGTTGGGGCCAACGTCCTGACTTTC. Translation: CATSLLAVGANVLTF.

This clonotype has at least ten counts. V usage is TRBV20-1 and J usage is TRBJ2-7, with TRBD2 as a possible D gene (5 bases). This CDR3 is built from 13 residues. V was cut by 1 base and J by 7 bases, with 14 bases left in between. Germline V lookup: CDR1 DFQATT, CDR2 SNEGSKA (reference sequence). The CDR3 here is CSARVGGLEEQYF. CDR3 sequence (DNA): TGCAGTGCTAGAGTGGGCGGGCTAGAGGAGCAGTACTTC.

This clonotype appeared many times. This chain links TRBV28 with TRBJ2-2; D unclear. The CDR3 totals 14 residues. CDR1 is MDHEN, CDR2 SYDVKM, per germline. V was pared by 6 bases and J by 7 bases, with 15 bases between. CDR3 DNA: TGTGCCAGCAGCCCCGCCTTAGCTGGCGGGGAGCTGTTTTTT. Amino acid sequence: CASSPALAGGELFF.

The sample holds many counts of this clonotype. The V call is TRBV2, the J call TRBJ2-3, with D perhaps TRBD1 (7 bases). Trimming cost V 7 bases and J 6 bases, with 17 bases left between them. This CDR3 is 14 amino acids long. Germline V gene sequence: CDR1 SNHLY, CDR2 FYNNEI. The chain's CDR3 is CASIEGGSGDTQYF. As DNA, the CDR3 is TGTGCCAGCATAGAAGGGGGCAGCGGGGATACGCAGTATTTT.